Presented here are 27 T cell receptor beta chains from one specimen sequenced in a study of blood T cell repertoires in COVID-19. Clones were sequenced by immunoSEQ multiplex PCR, and TCRdb holds only the in-frame ones, with some missing. The sample consists of fewer than 250,000 clones, roughly 80% of them appearing once. The sample taken for sequencing was peripheral blood. The receptors derive from a woman aged 45-65 years with acute or convalescent COVID-19.

The chain combines TRBV20-1 with TRBJ2-1; D might be TRBD1 (6 bases). The V and J ends lost 0 bases and 14 bases respectively, with 11 bases between them. Germline V gives CDR1 DFQATT, CDR2 SNEGSKA (reference sequence). This CDR3 is 11 amino acids long. CDR3 residues: CSARDQGGKFF. DNA for the CDR3: TGCAGTGCTAGAGATCAAGGGGGAAAGTTCTTC.

This chain connects TRBV28 to TRBJ1-4; D may be TRBD1 (5 bases). The CDR3 loop spans 15 amino acids. Germline CDR1 reads MDHEN; CDR2 reads SYDVKM. The V gene lost 3 bases and the J gene lost 5 bases, with 13 bases spanning the gap. CDR3 residues: CASSFDRPRNEKLFF. The DNA of the CDR3 is TGTGCCAGCAGTTTCGACAGACCGAGAAATGAAAAACTGTTTTTT.

J is TRBJ2-3 and V is TRBV6-5, with TRBD1 as a possible D gene (5 bases). V lost 6 bases and J lost 0, with 13 bases in between. Germline V lookup: CDR1 MNHEY, CDR2 SVGAGI. The CDR3 contains 15 residues. The CDR3 spells CASSSVPGSTDTQYF. Here the CDR3 DNA reads TGTGCCAGCAGCTCAGTCCCAGGGAGCACAGATACGCAGTATTTT.

This clone was observed a handful of times. This chain joins TRBV6-5 and TRBJ1-1; D remains ambiguous. This CDR3 region has 13 residues. CDR1 is MNHEY, CDR2 SVGAGI, per germline. Deletions cut 3 bases from V and 2 bases from J, with 7 bases between. CDR3 in DNA: TGTGCCAGCAGTTATCTAAGTAACACTGAAGCTTTCTTT. Amino acid sequence: CASSYLSNTEAFF.

This clone was found a few times. The J gene is TRBJ1-4, the V gene TRBV19; D ambiguous. The CDR3 loop spans 14 amino acids. Germline V gene data show CDR1 as LNHDA and CDR2 as SQIVND (reference sequence). Between the trimmed V and J ends, which lost 5 bases and 1 base, there was a span of 8 bases. The CDR3 DNA reads TGTGCCAGTAGTCAATCAGTAACTAATGAAAAACTGTTTTTT. It translates to CASSQSVTNEKLFF.

The rearrangement uses TRBV30 and TRBJ1-2, with TRBD1 as a possible D gene (6 bases). Germline loops: CDR1 GTSNPN, CDR2 SVGIG (reference sequence). The CDR3 contains 17 residues. V dropped 2 bases and J dropped 0 bases, with 19 bases sitting between them. Written as DNA, the CDR3 is TGTGCCTGGAGTCGGGGGGCATCCGTAGGGTCTAACTATGGCTACACCTTC. Encoded protein: CAWSRGASVGSNYGYTF.

In nucleotides, the CDR3 is TGTGCCAGCAGCCCCCGGACAGGTGCCTACAATGAGCAGTTCTTC. Its protein product is CASSPRTGAYNEQFF. V and J are TRBV28 and TRBJ2-1; 7 bases agree with TRBD1. Trimming took 6 bases from V and 2 from J; bases not matched to a gene: 7. CDR1 is MDHEN, CDR2 SYDVKM, per germline. The CDR3 spans 15 residues.

CDR3 in DNA: TGTGCCAGCAGTTACTTTGACAGGGGTACTTTCTATGGCTACACCTTC. Its protein product is CASSYFDRGTFYGYTF. This sequence joins TRBV6-5 and TRBJ1-2; 8 positions match TRBD1. After removal of 1 base from V and 4 bases from J, the junction contained 8 bases not matched to a gene. Germline loops: CDR1 MNHEY, CDR2 SVGAGI. There are 16 residues in the CDR3.

This clone turned up a few times. The chain combines TRBV5-1 with TRBJ2-1, with 9 bases that match TRBD2. The V and J ends lost 4 bases and 5 bases, in that order; junction bases with no gene match: 10. Germline V gene lookup returns CDR1 SGHRS and CDR2 YFSETQ. CDR3 length: 16 residues. The CDR3 nucleotides read TGCGCCAGCAGCCGTAATAGCGGGAGAGAGAACAATGAGCAGTTCTTC. Its protein product is CASSRNSGRENNEQFF. Combining the CDR3 with reference TRBV5-1 and TRBJ2-1 gives the whole variable domain KAGVTQTPRYLIKTRGQQVTLSCSPISGHRSVSWYQQTPGQGLQFLFEYFSETQRNKGNFPGRFSGRQFSNSRSEMNVSTLELGDSALYLCASSRNSGRENNEQFFGPGTRLTVL.

V gene TRBV19 combines with J gene TRBJ1-1, with 8 bases that match TRBD1. CDR3 length: 16 residues. The germline V gene encodes CDR1 LNHDA and CDR2 SQIVND (reference sequence). V was clipped by 4 bases and J by 1 base; unmatched bases: 8. In DNA form, the CDR3 reads TGTGCCAGTAGTACCCAACAGGGGACAGGGAACACTGAAGCTTTCTTT. Translation: CASSTQQGTGNTEAFF.

This clone was seen only once. J is TRBJ2-5 and V is TRBV14; D gene uncertain. Trimming shortened V by 4 bases and J by 1 base, and 10 bases separated the two germline ends. Germline loops: CDR1 SGHDN, CDR2 FVKESK. The CDR3 covers 14 residues. The CDR3 DNA follows: TGTGCCAGCAGCCCCCCCGGGTTCCAAGAGACCCAGTACTTC. It codes for CASSPPGFQETQYF.

The chain links TRBV5-1 to TRBJ1-2, with TRBD1 matching over 12 bases. Looked up from germline, CDR1 is SGHRS and CDR2 is YFSETQ. CDR3 length: 16 amino acids. V dropped 2 bases and J dropped 6; count of bases not matched to a gene: 8. CDR3 sequence (DNA): TGCGCCAGCAGCTTTCAGATGGGACAGGGGGCCGATGGCTACACCTTC. The encoded protein is CASSFQMGQGADGYTF.

Only a few counts were recorded for this clone. The same CDR3 can be traced to other DNA sequences in this sample. The chain recombines TRBV7-9 with TRBJ2-7; tentative D call: TRBD1 (6 bases). V was cut by 3 bases and J by 0 bases, with 9 bases left in between. Germline V gives CDR1 SEHNR, CDR2 FQNEAQ (reference sequence). This CDR3 contains 14 residues. The CDR3, as DNA: TGTGCCAGCAGCTTCGGACAGCCCTCCTACGAGCAGTACTTC. Its translation: CASSFGQPSYEQYF.

The chain has TRBV27 and TRBJ1-2; 10 positions match TRBD1. The length of the CDR3 is 14 residues. Germline V gene sequence: CDR1 MNHEY, CDR2 SMNVEV (reference sequence). Trimming at V came to 3 bases and at J to 2 bases, leaving 0 bases not matched to a gene. CDR3 DNA sequence: TGTGCCAGCAGTTTGACAGGGGGCAACTATGGCTACACCTTC. It specifies CASSLTGGNYGYTF.

This clone was found once. The V call is TRBV10-1, the J call TRBJ2-7; 9 bases match TRBD1. The germline V gene has CDR1 WNHNN and CDR2 SYGVQD (reference sequence). With 2 bases clipped from V and 3 bases from J, the junction kept 5 bases outside the gene matches. CDR3 length equals 15 residues. This CDR3 reads CASSEGTGNDYEQYF. CDR3 bases: TGCGCCAGCAGTGAGGGGACAGGGAACGACTACGAGCAGTACTTC.

The genes are TRBV7-6 and TRBJ2-7, with 8 nucleotides matching TRBD1. This CDR3 has 15 amino acids. Germline V gene data show CDR1 as SGHVS and CDR2 as FNYEAQ. V lost 3 bases and J lost 1; bases outside the gene matches: 5. The CDR3 DNA sequence: TGTGCCAGCAGCTTCGACGACAGGGGATCCTACGAGCAGTACTTC. As protein: CASSFDDRGSYEQYF.

V is TRBV28 and J is TRBJ1-2, with TRBD1 identical over 10 bases. The CDR3 has 12 amino acids. Losses at the gene ends were 8 bases for V and 5 bases for J; bases not matched to a gene: 2. Germline V gives CDR1 MDHEN, CDR2 SYDVKM. This CDR3 is CASLGQGYGYTF. The DNA for the CDR3 is TGTGCCAGCCTGGGACAGGGGTATGGCTACACCTTC.

The J gene is TRBJ1-3, the V gene TRBV9; the D is unclear. Trimming removed 4 bases at V and 4 bases at J, with 15 bases between. Germline values: CDR1 SGDLS, CDR2 YYNGEE. CDR3 length: 15 residues. The DNA for the CDR3 is TGTGCCAGCAGCCGTGGTGAGGGAGGGGGAAACACCATATATTTT. Protein: CASSRGEGGGNTIYF.

The rearrangement uses TRBV6-2 or TRBV6-3 and TRBJ2-5, with no clear D. In germline, CDR1 is MNHEY, CDR2 SVGEGT. The CDR3 extends over 12 amino acids. Trimming left V 5 bases short and J 5 bases short, with 9 bases between. The chain's CDR3 is CASSTGSETQYF. In nucleotides, the CDR3 is TGTGCCAGCAGTACTGGTTCCGAGACCCAGTACTTC.

Points on this clone: Other DNA sequences within the sample encode an identical CDR3. The V call is TRBV30, the J call TRBJ1-5; 10 bases are shared with TRBD1. Trimming took 2 bases from V and 4 from J; bases not matched to a gene: 5. CDR3 length: 15 residues. Germline CDR1 is GTSNPN and CDR2 is SVGIG (reference sequence). The CDR3 reads CAWSRDRGGNQPQHF. DNA of the CDR3: TGTGCCTGGAGTCGGGACAGGGGCGGTAATCAGCCCCAGCATTTT.

This rearrangement joins TRBV18 to TRBJ1-4; tentative D call: TRBD1 (6 bases). The germline CDR1 and CDR2 sequences are KGHSH and LQKENI. Trimming pared 5 bases from V and 7 bases from J, leaving 20 bases between. The CDR3 is made up of 16 amino acids. As DNA, the CDR3 is TGTGCCAGCTCATCTCAATCCAGGGGAAAGAGTGAAAAACTGTTTTTT. Translation: CASSSQSRGKSEKLFF.

V is TRBV27 and J is TRBJ2-3; perhaps TRBD1 as D (6 bases). V gave up 5 bases and J gave up 0 bases, with 9 bases separating them. Germline assignment: CDR1 MNHEY and CDR2 SMNVEV (reference sequence). The CDR3 has 14 residues. The CDR3 bases are TGTGCCAGCAGTCGACAGGAAAGCACAGATACGCAGTATTTT. Its translation: CASSRQESTDTQYF.

The chain carries TRBV7-2 and TRBJ2-3, with 16 bases lining up with TRBD2. The CDR3 covers 17 residues. Germline V gene data show CDR1 as SGHTA and CDR2 as FQGNSA. Trimming took 6 bases from V and 4 from J; bases not matched to a gene: 7. CDR3 amino acids: CASRGTSGGAVSDTQYF. The CDR3 region has the DNA TGTGCCAGCAGAGGGACTAGCGGGGGGGCCGTCTCAGATACGCAGTATTTT.

This clone was counted many times. The genes are TRBV6-5 and TRBJ2-2, with a weak D call TRBD1 (5 bases). CDR1 and CDR2 from the germline V gene are MNHEY and SVGAGI. V was trimmed by 6 bases and J by 1 base, leaving 9 bases between them. The CDR3 runs 14 residues. The CDR3 region is CASRLTVNTGELFF. CDR3 nucleotide sequence: TGTGCCAGCAGGCTGACAGTGAACACCGGGGAGCTGTTTTTT.

This clone was recorded once. The chain has TRBV24-1 and TRBJ2-1, with 8 bases matching TRBD2. CDR1 KGHDR and CDR2 SFDVKD come from the germline V gene. The CDR3 length is 14 residues. J was trimmed by 7 bases and V by 5 bases; bases with no gene match: 6. The CDR3 spells CATSGAGVGNEQFF. In DNA, the CDR3 is TGTGCCACCAGTGGAGCGGGAGTGGGGAATGAGCAGTTCTTC.

V and J are TRBV29-1 and TRBJ2-2; D is possibly TRBD1 (6 bases). This CDR3 contains 14 residues. V was pared by 5 bases and J by 3 bases, with 13 bases between. Germline V lookup: CDR1 SQVTM, CDR2 ANQGSEA. CDR3 nucleotide sequence: TGCAGCGTTAGGACAGAAAGCTACACCGGGGAGCTGTTTTTT. Translating gives CSVRTESYTGELFF.

The V call is TRBV28, the J call TRBJ1-2; tentative D call: TRBD1 (6 bases). The V and J ends lost 6 bases and 4 bases respectively, with 18 bases between them. The CDR3 covers 15 residues. Germline lookup yields CDR1 MDHEN and CDR2 SYDVKM. The CDR3 protein is CASREFAGGAYGYTF. Written as DNA, the CDR3 is TGTGCCAGCAGGGAGTTCGCCGGGGGGGCCTATGGCTACACCTTC.